Listed below are T cell receptor beta chains from one sample, sequenced in a study of CD4 and CD8 cells across lung adenocarcinoma regions. Using its own MiXCR run on the PCR reads, TCRdb lists one record per CDR3 protein. Here the sample spans about 12,000 distinct CDR3 sequences, about 56% being singletons. The specimen was CD8+ T cells from the center of a lung tumor. The receptors shown here come from a female donor with lung adenocarcinoma. The CD4 and CD8 labels of this study may be unreliable. CDR3s include the opening cysteine and the closing phenylalanine or tryptophan. D genes are given only for firm matches. Clone size is stated in some rows and not others, as once, few, many or a class when expanded.

TRBJ2-5 TRBV6-1 - few CASRESWTRREETQYF TGTGCCAGCAGGGAATCCTGGACAAGGCGGGAAGAGACCCAGTACTTC
TRBJ2-1 TRBV6-1 TRBD2 - CASSEDYRRENNEQFF TGTGCCAGCAGTGAAGACTACCGGCGGGAGAACAATGAGCAGTTCTTC
TRBJ1-3 TRBV10-2 - - CASSDVLPSGNTIYF TGCGCCAGCAGTGATGTTTTGCCCTCTGGAAACACCATATATTTT
TRBJ2-7 TRBV10-1 TRBD2 medium-sized CATSSGGQYEQYF TGCGCCACGTCTAGCGGGGGACAATACGAGCAGTACTTC
TRBJ2-3 TRBV6-5 - - CASSYSLRHVSTDTQYF TGTGCCAGCAGTTACTCCCTTCGGCATGTGAGCACAGATACGCAGTATTTT
TRBJ2-4 TRBV6-1 TRBD1 - CASSPQDRGGNIQYF TGTGCCAGCAGTCCCCAGGACAGGGGAGGTAACATTCAGTACTTC
TRBJ2-3 TRBV10-1 TRBD1 - CASKPGTGNTEAQYF TGCGCCAGCAAACCCGGGACAGGGAACACCGAGGCGCAGTATTTT
TRBJ2-2 TRBV6-1 - - CASSPRWQTVSAGELFF TGTGCCAGCAGTCCCCGGTGGCAGACCGTTAGTGCCGGGGAGCTGTTTTTT
TRBJ1-4 TRBV6-1 - few CASRRGREATNEKLFF TGTGCCAGCAGAAGAGGCAGGGAGGCAACTAATGAAAAACTGTTTTTT
TRBJ2-7 TRBV11-3 - few CASSLGPQSAYEQYF TGTGCCAGCAGCCTCGGGCCTCAATCGGCCTACGAGCAGTACTTC
TRBJ2-3 TRBV6-1 - - CASGPWTDPTGDTQYF TGTGCCAGCGGCCCTTGGACAGATCCAACGGGAGATACGCAGTATTTT
TRBJ2-1 TRBV27 TRBD2 - CASSANGLAGNEQFF TGTGCCAGCAGTGCGAACGGACTAGCGGGAAATGAGCAGTTCTTC
TRBJ2-3 TRBV7-2 TRBD2 once CASSASGGWAQDTQYF TGTGCGAGCAGCGCCTCGGGGGGGTGGGCCCAAGACACTCAGTATTTT
TRBJ2-1 TRBV25-1 - - CASSDMGPSRLNEQFF TGTGCCAGCAGTGATATGGGGCCTTCCCGCCTCAATGAGCAGTTCTTC
TRBJ2-3 TRBV5-4 - many CASSRQPADTQYF TGTGCCAGCAGCCGGCAACCCGCCGATACGCAGTATTTT
TRBJ2-3 TRBV5-5 TRBD1 many CASSSRDRRTDTQYF TGTGCCAGCAGCTCCCGGGACAGAAGGACAGATACGCAGTATTTT
TRBJ2-1 TRBV3-1 - - CASSQGPTTEQFF TGTGCCAGCAGCCAAGGACCCACCACTGAGCAGTTCTTC
TRBJ2-3 TRBV11-2 - - CASSLLLGRRGDTQYF TGTGCCAGCAGCTTACTACTTGGACGGCGTGGTGATACGCAGTATTTT
TRBJ2-5 TRBV7-2 - many CASSLPGIQETQYF TGTGCCAGCAGCCTCCCGGGTATCCAAGAGACCCAGTACTTC
TRBJ2-3 TRBV11-3 TRBD1 - CASSLTGVPTDTQYF TGTGCCAGCAGCCTCACAGGGGTCCCCACAGATACGCAGTATTTT
TRBJ2-1 TRBV27 TRBD2 many CASSSKPGLADYNEQFF TGTGCCAGCAGTAGTAAACCTGGACTAGCGGACTACAATGAGCAGTTCTTC
TRBJ2-7 TRBV4-1 - - CASSQGQLLGEQYF TGCGCCAGCAGCCAAGGGCAGCTCTTGGGCGAGCAGTACTTC
TRBJ2-7 TRBV4-1 - medium-sized CASSQGNEQYF TGCGCCAGCAGCCAGGGGAATGAGCAGTACTTC
TRBJ2-1 TRBV24-1 - - CATSRDNEQFF TGTGCCACCAGCCGTGACAATGAGCAGTTCTTC
TRBJ2-3 TRBV6-1 - - CASRGTGGCGPDTQYF TGTGCCAGCAGGGGGACTGGGGGCTGTGGCCCAGATACGCAGTATTTC
TRBJ2-3 TRBV6-1 - - CASRQDADTQYF TGTGCCAGCAGACAGGACGCAGATACGCAGTACTTT
TRBJ2-4 TRBV27 TRBD1 - CASSTLPGQGREQYF TGTGCCAGCAGTACCCTCCCCGGACAGGGCCGGGAGCAGTACTTC
TRBJ1-2 TRBV6-1 - - CASSEAGAIGYGYTF TGTGCCAGCAGTGAAGCGGGAGCCATTGGCTATGGCTACACCTTC
TRBJ2-1 TRBV6-1 - - CASTGYNEQFF TGTGCCAGCACGGGCTACAATGAGCAGTTCTTC
TRBJ2-7 TRBV7-2 - - CASSLWVMRGSYEQYF TGTGCCAGCAGCCTCTGGGTTATGAGAGGTTCCTACGAGCAGTACTTC
TRBJ2-3 TRBV10-2 TRBD2 - CASRDLAGGTETQYF TGCGCCAGCAGAGATCTAGCGGGGGGCACAGAGACCCAGTATTTT
TRBJ2-7 TRBV6-1 - few CASSDGSLSPYEQYF TGTGCCAGCAGTGATGGAAGCTTAAGTCCATACGAGCAGTACTTC
TRBJ2-3 TRBV6-1 TRBD1 - CASSKDRQTATDTQYF TGTGCCAGCAGTAAGGACAGGCAGACTGCCACAGACACTCAGTATTTT
TRBJ2-1 TRBV12-3/TRBV12-4 TRBD2 few CASSFETSGFYNEQFF TGTGCCAGCAGTTTTGAAACTAGCGGGTTCTACAATGAGCAGTTCTTC
TRBJ2-1 TRBV5-1 - - CASRGLLSDEQFF TGCGCCAGCAGGGGGCTCCTCTCTGATGAGCAGTTCTTC
TRBJ2-3 TRBV27 - once CASSFGLPSTDTQYF TGTGCCAGCAGTTTCGGTCTTCCTAGCACAGATACGCAGTATTTT